This T cell receptor beta chain is from a study of graft-versus-host responses after intestinal transplantation (dated by TCRdb to 2020 to 2022). About the full investigation: Multivisceral, liver-intestinal, or isolated intestinal transplants were received by the recipients. Rather than going through the commercial service, samples from a few later patients were sequenced in-house on an Illumina MiSeq and processed with MiXCR. Bulk TCR-beta CDR3 sequencing was used to track graft-versus-host and host-versus-graft alloreactive T cell clones in the graft, circulation and bone marrow after intestinal transplantation. The cohort enrolled about two dozen intestinal transplant recipients, one of whom was a retransplant, and 3 patients without pretransplant specimens were excluded. A peak of at least 4% donor T cells among recipient peripheral blood mononuclear cells was the definition used for donor T cell macrochimerism. Every recipient was given anti-thymocyte globulin induction, followed by around three years of maintenance tacrolimus and steroids. Alloreactive clones were identified by sequencing pre-transplant mixed lymphocyte reaction products and comparing them with unstimulated pre-transplant donor and recipient T cells.

To prepare the library, the immunoSEQ multiplex PCR assay was applied. For most patients, genomic DNA was subjected to high-throughput TCR-beta CDR3 sequencing by Adaptive Biotechnologies. For the original study's pipeline: Adaptive's ImmunoSEQ software supplied the TCR sequencing data for 18 patients, while MiXCR and VDJtools were used to process three other patients. CDR3 nucleotide sequences shared between donor and recipient were removed because the origin of such sequences could not be assigned. At least 2-fold expansion over unstimulated cells and a minimum CFSE-low frequency of 0.002% (template counts) or 0.001% (read counts) were required for clones to be classified as alloreactive. Clones detected in sequenced pre-transplant spleen, lymph node, or MLR CFSE-low populations of the donor or recipient were defined as mappable. Cumulative frequency of alloreactive clones was calculated as a percentage of all sequences weighted by copy number. TCRdb holds this immuneACCESS table with in-frame rearrangements only. Some clones are missing; in checked studies, unresolved V genes explain under half, and the rest has no known cause. The V and J calls and clone size are taken from that table; D and trimming were inferred from the DNA. Across this sample there are 9,500 to 13,000 clones, with more than 85% seen only once. Jointly, the top ten make up roughly 3.5% of the sample.

As concerns this clone: Its cognate antigen has yet to be identified. No base quality values were provided; no much bigger clone lies one nucleotide off.

Beyond this particular receptor, the publication reports: Early after transplant, declines in HvG clones were associated with peak levels of circulating GvH clones. High GvH to HvG T cell clonal ratios were observed in the allografts of patients with donor T cell macrochimerism. GvH clones were found in recipient bone marrow, and some of the GvH clones appeared earlier in ileal mucosa or blood, which is consistent with an intestinal mucosal origin. The relatively low number and heterogeneity of intestinal transplant patients limited the conclusions.

Blood samples were collected up to 4 times in the first month after transplant and then at least monthly when available. The CDR3 has 13 amino acids, counting the end cysteine and phenylalanine. Only the CDR3 portion is preserved as DNA: 39 bases, with reading frame beginning at the first base. The junction shows trimming of 5 bases on V and 1 base on J, and the gene matches do not reach 0 bases of it. CDR1 and CDR2 (SGHAT, FQNNGV) derive from the germline V gene. This TCR was sampled from a human patient who received an intestinal transplant, so some T cells may come from the graft donor. The chain is encoded by TRBV11-2 joined to TRBJ2-7; 9 of the junction bases match TRBD1. The input for sequencing was PBMCs, taken about 45 days after intestinal transplantation. At the DNA level, the sequence is TGTGCCAGCAGCGGACAGGGGTCCTACGAGCAGTACTTC. Its product reads: CASSGQGSYEQYF.